Listed here is a single T cell receptor (beta chain). The antigen is not known. CDR1 is DFQATT and CDR2 is SNEGSKA in the germline V gene (reference sequence). The CDR3 length is 14 residues. The entry originates in a study of blood T cells in healthy people across ages. Findings of the study overall: The percentage of naive T cells correlated strongly with TCR beta diversity.

Combining a sample-barcoded 5' primer with a J-beta primer mix, a second PCR ran for roughly 7 to 11 cycles. TCRdb used MiXCR to reprocess the 5' RACE reads, holding one entry per CDR3 protein. The sample holds approximately 580,000 distinct CDR3 sequences, more than 20% seen once. These data also featured in a second study, about T cells of mothers and their children.

Sequenced: blood. V gene TRBV20-1 combines with J gene TRBJ2-5; a weak D match, TRBD2 (5 bases). The better agreement between TRBJ2-7 and the DNA end casts doubt on the J call. The TCR was taken from a boy under 18 in good health. CDR3: CSARDRRGFYEQYF. The CDR3 DNA reads as TGCAGTGCTAGAGATAGACGAGGGTTCTACGAGCAGTACTTC.